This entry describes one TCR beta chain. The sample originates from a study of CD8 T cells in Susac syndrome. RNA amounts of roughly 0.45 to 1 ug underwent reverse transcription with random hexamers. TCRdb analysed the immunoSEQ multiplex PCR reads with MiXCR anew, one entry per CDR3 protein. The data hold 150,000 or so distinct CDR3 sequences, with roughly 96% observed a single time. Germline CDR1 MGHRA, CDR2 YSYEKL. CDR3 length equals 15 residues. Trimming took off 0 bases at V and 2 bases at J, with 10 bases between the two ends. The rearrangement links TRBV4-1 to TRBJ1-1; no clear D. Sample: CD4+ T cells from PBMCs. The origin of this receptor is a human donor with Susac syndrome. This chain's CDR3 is CASSQDLRGNTEAFF. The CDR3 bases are TGCGCCAGCAGCCAAGATCTCCGGGGTAACACTGAAGCTTTCTTT.